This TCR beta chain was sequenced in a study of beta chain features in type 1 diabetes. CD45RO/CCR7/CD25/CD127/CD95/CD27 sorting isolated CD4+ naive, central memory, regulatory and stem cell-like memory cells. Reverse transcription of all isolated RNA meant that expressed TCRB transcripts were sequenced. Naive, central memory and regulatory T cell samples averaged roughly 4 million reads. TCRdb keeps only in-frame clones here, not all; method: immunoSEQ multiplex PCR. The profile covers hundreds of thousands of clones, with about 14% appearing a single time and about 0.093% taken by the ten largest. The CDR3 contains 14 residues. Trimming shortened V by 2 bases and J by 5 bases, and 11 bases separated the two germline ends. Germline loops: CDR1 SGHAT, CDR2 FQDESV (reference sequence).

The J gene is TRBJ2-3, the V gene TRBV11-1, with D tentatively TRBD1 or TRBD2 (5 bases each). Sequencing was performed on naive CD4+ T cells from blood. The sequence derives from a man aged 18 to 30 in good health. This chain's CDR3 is CASSLQGVGDTQYF. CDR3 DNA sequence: TGTGCCAGCAGCTTACAGGGAGTAGGAGATACGCAGTATTTT.